This T cell receptor beta chain is drawn from a study of graft-versus-host responses after intestinal transplantation. In the study overall: Recipients across the board were started on anti-thymocyte globulin induction, then kept on tacrolimus and steroids for two to three years.

In the case of this clone: What it recognizes is unknown.

CDR1 and CDR2 from the germline V gene are MNHEY and SMNVEV (reference sequence). This CDR3 has 14 residues. Trimming shortened V by 6 bases and J by 1 base, and 10 bases separated the two germline ends. Overall study findings and caveats: There were GvH clones found in recipient marrow, and some of them appeared first in ileum or blood.

Processing was applied to graft tissue in order to liberate intraepithelial and lamina propria lymphocytes. Data came from immunoSEQ multiplex PCR; TCRdb stores just in-frame clones and leaves some out. The sample holds approximately 17,000 clones, approximately 80% seen once. This sequence was found in a human patient who received an intestinal transplant, so some T cells may come from the graft donor. Material: ileum tissue, obtained roughly 620 days after intestinal transplantation. The chain recombines TRBV27 with TRBJ1-5; D gene uncertain. CDR3 sequence reads: CASRERRSNQPQHF. In DNA, the CDR3 is TGTGCCAGCAGAGAAAGAAGGAGCAATCAGCCCCAGCATTTT.